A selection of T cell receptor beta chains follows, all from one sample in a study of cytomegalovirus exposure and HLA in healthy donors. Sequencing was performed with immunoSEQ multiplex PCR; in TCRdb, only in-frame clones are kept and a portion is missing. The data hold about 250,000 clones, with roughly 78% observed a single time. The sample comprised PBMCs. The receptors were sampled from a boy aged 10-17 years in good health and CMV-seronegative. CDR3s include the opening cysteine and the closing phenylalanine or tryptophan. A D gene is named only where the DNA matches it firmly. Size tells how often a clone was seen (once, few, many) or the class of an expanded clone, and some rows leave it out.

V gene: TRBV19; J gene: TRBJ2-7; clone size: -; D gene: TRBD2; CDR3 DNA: TGTGCCAGTAGGATACTAGCGGGACACTCCTACGAGCAGTACTTC; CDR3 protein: CASRILAGHSYEQYF
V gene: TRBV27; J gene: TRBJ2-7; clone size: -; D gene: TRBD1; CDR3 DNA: TGTGCCAGCAAGAGAAGGACAGGGAACTACGAGCAGTACTTC; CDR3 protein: CASKRRTGNYEQYF
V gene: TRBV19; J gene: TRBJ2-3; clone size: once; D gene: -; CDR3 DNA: TGTGCCAGTAGTATAGGTCCGCAGGCTACAGATACGCAGTATTTT; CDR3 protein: CASSIGPQATDTQYF
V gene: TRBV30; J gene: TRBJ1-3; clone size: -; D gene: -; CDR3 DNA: TGTGCCTGGAGTGTAGTAGGGGGAGCTGGAAACACCATATATTTT; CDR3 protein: CAWSVVGGAGNTIYF
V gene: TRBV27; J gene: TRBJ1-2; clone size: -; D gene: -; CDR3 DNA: TGTGCCAGCAGTTTAGGGCAGGGTGGAGGCTACACCTTC; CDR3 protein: CASSLGQGGGYTF
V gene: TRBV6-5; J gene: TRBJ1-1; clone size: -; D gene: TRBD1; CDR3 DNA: TGTGCCAGCAGTTACTCGACCAGGGGGGACACTGAAGCTTTCTTT; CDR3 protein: CASSYSTRGDTEAFF
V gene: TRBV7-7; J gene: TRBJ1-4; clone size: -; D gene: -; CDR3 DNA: TGTGCCAGCAGCCCAGGTGGGCAGGGGAAGGAAAAACTGTTTTTT; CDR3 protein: CASSPGGQGKEKLFF
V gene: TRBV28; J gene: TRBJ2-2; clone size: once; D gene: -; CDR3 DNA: TGTGCCAGCAATAAACAGCCAGAATCGGGGGAGCTGTTTTTT; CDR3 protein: CASNKQPESGELFF
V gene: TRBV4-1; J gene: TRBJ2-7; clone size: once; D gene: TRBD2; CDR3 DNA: TGCGCCAGCAGCCCGGACACGACCGGGGGACTAGTCGACGAGCAGTACTTC; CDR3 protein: CASSPDTTGGLVDEQYF
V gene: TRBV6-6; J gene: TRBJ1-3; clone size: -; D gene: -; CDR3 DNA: TGTGCCAGCAGGGATACCGGGACACCGGAAGGAAACACCATATATTTT; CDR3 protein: CASRDTGTPEGNTIYF
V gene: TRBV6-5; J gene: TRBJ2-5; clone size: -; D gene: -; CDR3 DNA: TGTGCCAGCAGTTACTCTGAGGCACGGGAGACCCAGTACTTC; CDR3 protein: CASSYSEARETQYF
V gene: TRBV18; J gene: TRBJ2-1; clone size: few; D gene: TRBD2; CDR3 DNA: TGTGCCAGCACCTCCTTAGCGGGAGCGCCCTACAATGAGCAGTTCTTC; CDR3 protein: CASTSLAGAPYNEQFF
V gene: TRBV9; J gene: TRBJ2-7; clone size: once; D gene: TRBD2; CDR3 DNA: TGTGCCAGCAGCGTAGATTATAGCGGGAGGCTCGGCGAGCAGTACTTC; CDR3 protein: CASSVDYSGRLGEQYF
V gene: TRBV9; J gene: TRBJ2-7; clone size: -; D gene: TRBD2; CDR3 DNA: TGTGCCAGCAGCGTAGCCGGGGGGTCACCCTCCTACGAGCAGTACTTC; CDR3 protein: CASSVAGGSPSYEQYF
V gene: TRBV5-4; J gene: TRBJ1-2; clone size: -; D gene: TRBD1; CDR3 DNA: TGTGCCAGCAGCAGGGACAGGGGTTATGGCTACACCTTC; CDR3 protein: CASSRDRGYGYTF
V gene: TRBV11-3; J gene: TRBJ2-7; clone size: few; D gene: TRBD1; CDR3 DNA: TGTGCCAGCAGCTCTCGAGGGACAGGGATATCCCACGAGCAGTACTTC; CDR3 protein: CASSSRGTGISHEQYF
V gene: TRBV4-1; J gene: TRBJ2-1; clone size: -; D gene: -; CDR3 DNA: TGCGCCAGCAGCCAGTCCCCCCTAAGCTCCTACAATGAGCAGTTCTTC; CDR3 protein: CASSQSPLSSYNEQFF
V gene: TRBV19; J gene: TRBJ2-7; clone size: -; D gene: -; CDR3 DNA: TGTGCCAGCAGCGAACAGGTCCAACACTACGAGCAGTACTTC; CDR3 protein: CASSEQVQHYEQYF
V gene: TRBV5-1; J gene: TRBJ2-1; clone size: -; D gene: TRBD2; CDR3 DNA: TGCGCCAGCAGCTTGTGGACTAGCAATGAGCAGTTCTTC; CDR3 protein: CASSLWTSNEQFF
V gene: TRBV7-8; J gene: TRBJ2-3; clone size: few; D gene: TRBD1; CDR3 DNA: TGTGCCAGCAGCTCCCACGGGACAGGGGGTCTTTTAGGCACAGATACGCAGTATTTT; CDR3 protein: CASSSHGTGGLLGTDTQYF
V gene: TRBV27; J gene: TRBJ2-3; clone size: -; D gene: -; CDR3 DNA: TGTGCCAGCAGAGGTCAGGGGTTGACAGATACGCAGTATTTT; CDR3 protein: CASRGQGLTDTQYF
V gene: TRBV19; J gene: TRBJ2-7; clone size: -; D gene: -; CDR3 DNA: TGTGCCAGTAGTAGGAGCCAGGGGTTCTACGAGCAGTACTTC; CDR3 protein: CASSRSQGFYEQYF
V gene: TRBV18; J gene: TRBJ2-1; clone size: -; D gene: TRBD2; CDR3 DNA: TGTGCCAGCTCGGGGGGACTAGCGGGGGACAATGAGCAGTTCTTC; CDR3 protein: CASSGGLAGDNEQFF
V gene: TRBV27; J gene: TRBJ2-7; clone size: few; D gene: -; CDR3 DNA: TGTGCCAGCAGTTTAGGGGGGGCTTACTACGAGCAGTACTTC; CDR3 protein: CASSLGGAYYEQYF
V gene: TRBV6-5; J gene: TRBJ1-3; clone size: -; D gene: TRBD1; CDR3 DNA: TGTGCCAGCAGTATCCAGGGGGCTGCTGGAAACACCATATATTTT; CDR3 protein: CASSIQGAAGNTIYF
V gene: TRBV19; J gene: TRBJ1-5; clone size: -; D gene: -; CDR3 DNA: TGTGCCAGTAGCCGAATACTTCAGGTTGTGAGCAATCAGCCCCAGCATTTT; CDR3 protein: CASSRILQVVSNQPQHF
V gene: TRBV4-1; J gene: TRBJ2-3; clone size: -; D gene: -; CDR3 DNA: TGCGCCAGCAGCCAAGATAACGGAGATACGCAGTATTTT; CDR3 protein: CASSQDNGDTQYF
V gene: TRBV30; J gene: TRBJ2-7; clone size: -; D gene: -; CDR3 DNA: TGTGCCTGGAGTTTTACCGGGACTGCGGGCTACGAGCAGTACTTC; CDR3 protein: CAWSFTGTAGYEQYF
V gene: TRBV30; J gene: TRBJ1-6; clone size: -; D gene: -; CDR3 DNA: TGTGCCGGACACACACCCCGTGGAAGCTCCTATAATTCACCCCTCCACTTT; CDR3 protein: CAGHTPRGSSYNSPLHF
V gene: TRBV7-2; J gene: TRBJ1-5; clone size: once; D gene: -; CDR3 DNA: TGTGCCAGCAGCTTAGCGCAGGGGTTGCCCCAGCATTTT; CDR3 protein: CASSLAQGLPQHF
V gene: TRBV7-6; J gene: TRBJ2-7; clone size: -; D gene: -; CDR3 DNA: TGTGCCAGCAGCCCTCCGACGGGCCGGGGCTACGAGCAGTACTTC; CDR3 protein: CASSPPTGRGYEQYF
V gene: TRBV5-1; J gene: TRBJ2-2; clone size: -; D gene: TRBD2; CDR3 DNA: TGCGCCAGCAGCTTGGTTCCTAGCGGGAGCCCCGGGGAGCTGTTTTTT; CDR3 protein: CASSLVPSGSPGELFF
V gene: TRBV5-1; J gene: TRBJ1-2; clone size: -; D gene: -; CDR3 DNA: TGCGCCAGCAGCATGCGTCCCCTGGGGGGGAGCTATGGCTACACCTTC; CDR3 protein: CASSMRPLGGSYGYTF
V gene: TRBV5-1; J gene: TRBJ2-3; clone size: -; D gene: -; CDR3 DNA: TGCGCCAGCAGACTGACCGGGACGCGGGGGCCCGATACGCAGTATTTT; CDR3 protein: CASRLTGTRGPDTQYF
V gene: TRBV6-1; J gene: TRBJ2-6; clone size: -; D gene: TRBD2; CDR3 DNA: TGTGCCAGCAGTGCTAGCGGGGGTCGCCTCTCTGGGGCCAACGTCCTGACTTTC; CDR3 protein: CASSASGGRLSGANVLTF
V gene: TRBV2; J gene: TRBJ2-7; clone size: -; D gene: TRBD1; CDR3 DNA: TGTGCCATCGATCCCCGGGACAGGGGATCCTACGAGCAGTACTTC; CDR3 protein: CAIDPRDRGSYEQYF
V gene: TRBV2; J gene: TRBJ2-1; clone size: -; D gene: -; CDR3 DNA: TGTGCCAGCAGTGTTCACAACCCATCTAGGGGCGCGGGGTACAATGAGCAGTTCTTC; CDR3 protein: CASSVHNPSRGAGYNEQFF
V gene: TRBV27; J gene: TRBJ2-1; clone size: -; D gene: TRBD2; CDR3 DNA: TGTGCCAGCAGTTTTCATGGTAGCGGGGAATTTGAGCAGTTCTTC; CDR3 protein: CASSFHGSGEFEQFF
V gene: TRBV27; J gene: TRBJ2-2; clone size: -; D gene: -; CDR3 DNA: TGTGCCAGCAGTTTCATACCGGCCGGGGAGCTGTTTTTT; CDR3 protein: CASSFIPAGELFF
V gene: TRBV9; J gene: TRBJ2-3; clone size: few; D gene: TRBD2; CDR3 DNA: TGTGCCAGCAGTGTAGGACTAGGTCCCAATACGCAGTATTTT; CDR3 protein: CASSVGLGPNTQYF
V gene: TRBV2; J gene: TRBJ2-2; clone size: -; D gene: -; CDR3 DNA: TGTGCCAGCAGACCGACACGCACCGGGGAGCTGTTTTTT; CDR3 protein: CASRPTRTGELFF
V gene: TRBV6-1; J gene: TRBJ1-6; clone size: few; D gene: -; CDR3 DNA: TGTGCCAGCAATAGGGAGATTAATTCACCCCTCCACTTT; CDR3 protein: CASNREINSPLHF
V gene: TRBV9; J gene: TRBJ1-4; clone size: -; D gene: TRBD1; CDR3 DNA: TGTGCCAGCAGCGTAGGGGAGACAGGGGTTAATGAAAAACTGTTTTTT; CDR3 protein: CASSVGETGVNEKLFF
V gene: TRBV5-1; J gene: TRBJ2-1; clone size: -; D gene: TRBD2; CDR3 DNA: TGCGCCAGCAGCTTGTACGGACTAGACAGTAACGAGCAGTTCTTC; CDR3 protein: CASSLYGLDSNEQFF
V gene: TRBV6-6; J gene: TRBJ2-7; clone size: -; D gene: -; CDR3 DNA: TGTGCCAGCAGCGGGGGTGGGTCCTTCTACGAGCAGTACTTC; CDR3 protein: CASSGGGSFYEQYF
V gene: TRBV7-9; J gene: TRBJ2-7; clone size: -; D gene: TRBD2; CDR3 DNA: TGTGCCAGCAGCCGAAATATGGGACTAGCGGGGTACGACTCCTACGAGCAGTACTTC; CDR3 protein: CASSRNMGLAGYDSYEQYF
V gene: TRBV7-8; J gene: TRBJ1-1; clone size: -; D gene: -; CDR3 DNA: TGTGCCAGCAGCTTTATGGAGACTGAAGCTTTCTTT; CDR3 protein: CASSFMETEAFF
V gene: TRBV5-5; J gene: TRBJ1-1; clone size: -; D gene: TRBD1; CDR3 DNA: TGTGCTAGCAGCCCCGGGACAGGGGATTCAGAAGCTTTCTTT; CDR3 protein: CASSPGTGDSEAFF
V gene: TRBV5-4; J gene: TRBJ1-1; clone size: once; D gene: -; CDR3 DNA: TGTGCCAGCAGCCCTAAACGGGAGGACACTGAAGCTTTCTTT; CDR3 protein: CASSPKREDTEAFF
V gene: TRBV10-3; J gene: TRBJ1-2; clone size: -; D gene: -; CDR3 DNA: TGTGCCACTTTAGGAACAGGGAGAAACTATGGCTACACCTTC; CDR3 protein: CATLGTGRNYGYTF
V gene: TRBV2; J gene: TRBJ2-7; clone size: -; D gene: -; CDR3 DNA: TGTGCCAGCAGTGATAGGGGCAAGCCCTACGACGAGCAGTACTTC; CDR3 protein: CASSDRGKPYDEQYF
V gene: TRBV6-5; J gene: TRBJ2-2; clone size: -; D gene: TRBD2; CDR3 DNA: TGTGCCAGCCGGATCGGGGGGGCTAACACCGGGGAGCTGTTTTTT; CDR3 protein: CASRIGGANTGELFF
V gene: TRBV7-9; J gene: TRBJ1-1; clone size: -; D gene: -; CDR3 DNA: TGTGCCAGCAGCTCGCGTCTATTTGAAGCTTTCTTT; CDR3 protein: CASSSRLFEAFF
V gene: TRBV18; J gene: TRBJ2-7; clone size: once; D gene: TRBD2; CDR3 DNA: TGTGCCAGCTCCCCCGCGGGCGGGGGTTTCTACGAGCAGTACTTC; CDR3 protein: CASSPAGGGFYEQYF
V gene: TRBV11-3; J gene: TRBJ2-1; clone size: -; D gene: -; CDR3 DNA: TGTGCCAGCAGCTTAGGCGAGGTATTGAGCTCCTACAATGAGCAGTTCTTC; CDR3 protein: CASSLGEVLSSYNEQFF